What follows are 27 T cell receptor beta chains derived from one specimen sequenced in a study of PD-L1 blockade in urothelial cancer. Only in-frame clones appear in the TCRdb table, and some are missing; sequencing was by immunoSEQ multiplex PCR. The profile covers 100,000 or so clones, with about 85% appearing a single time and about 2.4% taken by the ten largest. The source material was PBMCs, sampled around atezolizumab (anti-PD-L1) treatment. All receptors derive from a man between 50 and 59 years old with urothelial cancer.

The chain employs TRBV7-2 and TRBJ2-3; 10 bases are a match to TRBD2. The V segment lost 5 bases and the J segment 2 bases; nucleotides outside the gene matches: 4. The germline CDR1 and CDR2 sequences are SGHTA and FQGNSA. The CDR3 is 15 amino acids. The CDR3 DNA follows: TGTGCCAGCAGCCCTGGACTAGCGGACACAGATACGCAGTATTTT. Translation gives CASSPGLADTDTQYF. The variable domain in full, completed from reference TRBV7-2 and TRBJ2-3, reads GAGVSQSPSNKVTEKGKDVELRCDPISGHTALYWYRQSLGQGLEFLIYFQGNSAPDKSGLPSDRFSAERTGGSVSTLTIQRTQQEDSAVYLCASSPGLADTDTQYFGPGTRLTVL.

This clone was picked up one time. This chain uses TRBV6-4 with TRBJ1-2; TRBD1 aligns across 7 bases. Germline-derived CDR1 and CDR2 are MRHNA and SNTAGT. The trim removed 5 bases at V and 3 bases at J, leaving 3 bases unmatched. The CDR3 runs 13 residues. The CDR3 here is CASSTGTDYGYTF. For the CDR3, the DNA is TGTGCCAGCAGTACCGGGACAGACTATGGCTACACCTTC.

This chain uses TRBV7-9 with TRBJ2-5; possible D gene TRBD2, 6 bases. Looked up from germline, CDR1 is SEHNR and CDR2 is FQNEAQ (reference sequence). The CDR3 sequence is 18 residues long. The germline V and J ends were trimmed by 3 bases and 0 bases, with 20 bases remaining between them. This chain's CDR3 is CASSFSSVIADDQETQYF. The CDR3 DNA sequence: TGTGCCAGCAGCTTTAGCAGCGTTATAGCGGATGACCAAGAGACCCAGTACTTC.

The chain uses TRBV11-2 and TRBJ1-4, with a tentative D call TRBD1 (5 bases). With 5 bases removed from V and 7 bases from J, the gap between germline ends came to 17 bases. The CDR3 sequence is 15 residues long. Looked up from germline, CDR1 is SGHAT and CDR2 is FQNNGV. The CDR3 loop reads CASSRGGVGFEKLFF. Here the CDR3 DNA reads TGTGCCAGCAGCAGAGGAGGGGTTGGTTTTGAAAAACTGTTTTTT.

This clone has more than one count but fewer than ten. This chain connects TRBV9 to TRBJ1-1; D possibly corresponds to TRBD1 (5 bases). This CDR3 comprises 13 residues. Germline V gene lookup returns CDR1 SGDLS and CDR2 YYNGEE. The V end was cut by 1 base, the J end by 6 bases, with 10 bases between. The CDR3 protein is CASSVLGDAEAFF. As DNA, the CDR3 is TGTGCCAGCAGCGTATTAGGGGATGCTGAAGCTTTCTTT. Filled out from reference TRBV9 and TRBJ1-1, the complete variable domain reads DSGVTQTPKHLITATGQRVTLRCSPRSGDLSVYWYQQSLDQGLQFLIQYYNGEERAKGNILERFSAQQFPDLHSELNLSSLELGDSALYFCASSVLGDAEAFFGQGTRLTVV.

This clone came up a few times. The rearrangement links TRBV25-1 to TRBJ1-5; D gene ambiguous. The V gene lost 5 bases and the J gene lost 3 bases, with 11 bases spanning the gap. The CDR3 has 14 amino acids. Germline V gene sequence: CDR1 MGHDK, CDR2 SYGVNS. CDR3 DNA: TGTGCCAGCAGTACCGGGATCCCCAATCAGCCCCAGCATTTT. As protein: CASSTGIPNQPQHF.

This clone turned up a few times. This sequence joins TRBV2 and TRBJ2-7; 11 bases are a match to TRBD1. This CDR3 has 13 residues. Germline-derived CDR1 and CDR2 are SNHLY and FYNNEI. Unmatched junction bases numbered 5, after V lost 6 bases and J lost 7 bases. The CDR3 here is CASRGQGAGEQYF. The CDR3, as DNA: TGTGCCAGCAGAGGACAGGGGGCTGGTGAGCAGTACTTC.

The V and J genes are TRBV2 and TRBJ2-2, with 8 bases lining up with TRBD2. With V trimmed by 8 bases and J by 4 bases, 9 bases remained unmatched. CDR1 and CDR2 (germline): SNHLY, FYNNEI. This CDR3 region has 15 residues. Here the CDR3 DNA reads TGTGCCAGCTACCCGGGGGGGAGGCGCACCGGGGAGCTGTTTTTT. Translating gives CASYPGGRRTGELFF.

The CDR3 nucleotides are TGTGCCAGTAGTATAGGTCTAGCGGGCGACAGGGAGCAGTTCTTC. Translation: CASSIGLAGDREQFF. J is TRBJ2-1 and V is TRBV19, with 8 bases lining up with TRBD2. Looked up from germline, CDR1 is LNHDA and CDR2 is SQIVND (reference sequence). With V trimmed by 1 base and J by 10 bases, 9 bases remained unmatched. The CDR3 runs to 15 residues.

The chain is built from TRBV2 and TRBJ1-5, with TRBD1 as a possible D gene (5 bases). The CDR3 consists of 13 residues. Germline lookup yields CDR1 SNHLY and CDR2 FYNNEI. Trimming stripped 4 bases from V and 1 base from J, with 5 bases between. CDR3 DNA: TGTGCCAGCAGTGGACAGAGCAATCAGCCCCAGCATTTT. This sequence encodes CASSGQSNQPQHF.

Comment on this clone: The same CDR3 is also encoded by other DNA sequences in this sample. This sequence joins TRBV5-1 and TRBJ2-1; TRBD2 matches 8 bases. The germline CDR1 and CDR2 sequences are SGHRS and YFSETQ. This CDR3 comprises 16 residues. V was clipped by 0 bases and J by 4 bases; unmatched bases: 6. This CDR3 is CASSLAGLAGYNEQFF. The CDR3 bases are TGCGCCAGCAGCTTGGCCGGGCTAGCGGGTTACAATGAGCAGTTCTTC.

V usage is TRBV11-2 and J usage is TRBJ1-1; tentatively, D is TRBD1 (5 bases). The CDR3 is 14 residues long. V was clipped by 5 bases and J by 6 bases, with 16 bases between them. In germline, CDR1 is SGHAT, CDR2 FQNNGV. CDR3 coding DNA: TGTGCCAGCAGCGAAGCAGGGAAGGGTTCTGAAGCTTTCTTT. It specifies CASSEAGKGSEAFF.

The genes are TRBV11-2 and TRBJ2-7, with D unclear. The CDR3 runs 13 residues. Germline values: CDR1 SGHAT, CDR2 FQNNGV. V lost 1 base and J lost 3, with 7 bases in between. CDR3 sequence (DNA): TGTGCCAGCAGCTTAGGTCAGTTCTACGAGCAGTACTTC. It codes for CASSLGQFYEQYF.

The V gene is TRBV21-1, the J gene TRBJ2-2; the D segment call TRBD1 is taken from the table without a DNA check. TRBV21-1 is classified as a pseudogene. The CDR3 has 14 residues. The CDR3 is CASSLKTVTGELFF. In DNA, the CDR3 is TGTGCCAGCAGCCTTAAGACAGTCACCGGGGAGCTGTTTTTT.

CDR3 sequence (DNA): TGTGCCAGCAGTGAACAGGGGTACACTGAAGCTTTCTTT. Its translation: CASSEQGYTEAFF. V gene TRBV6-1 combines with J gene TRBJ1-1, with D possibly being TRBD1 (6 bases). The germline CDR1 and CDR2 sequences are MNHNS and SASEGT. The CDR3 is made up of 13 amino acids. V gave up 2 bases and J gave up 3 bases, with 7 bases separating them.

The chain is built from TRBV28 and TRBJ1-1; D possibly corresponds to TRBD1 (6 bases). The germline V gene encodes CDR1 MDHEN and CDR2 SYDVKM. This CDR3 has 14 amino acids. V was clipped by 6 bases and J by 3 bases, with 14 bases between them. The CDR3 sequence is CASSTSTGYTEAFF. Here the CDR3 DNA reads TGTGCCAGCAGCACCTCTACAGGGTACACTGAAGCTTTCTTT.

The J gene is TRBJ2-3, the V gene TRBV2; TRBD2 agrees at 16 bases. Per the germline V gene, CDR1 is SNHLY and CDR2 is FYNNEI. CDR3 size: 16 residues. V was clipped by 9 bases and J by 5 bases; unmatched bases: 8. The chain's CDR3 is CASKGTSGRAGDTQYF. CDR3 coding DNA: TGTGCCAGTAAGGGGACTAGCGGGAGGGCGGGAGATACGCAGTATTTT.

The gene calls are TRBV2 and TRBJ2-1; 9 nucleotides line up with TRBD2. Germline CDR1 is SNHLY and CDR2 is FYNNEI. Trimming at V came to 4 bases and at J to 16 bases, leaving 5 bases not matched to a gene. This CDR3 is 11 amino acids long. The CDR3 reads CASSVEREVFF. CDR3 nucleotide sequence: TGTGCCAGCAGTGTGGAGCGGGAGGTTTTCTTC.

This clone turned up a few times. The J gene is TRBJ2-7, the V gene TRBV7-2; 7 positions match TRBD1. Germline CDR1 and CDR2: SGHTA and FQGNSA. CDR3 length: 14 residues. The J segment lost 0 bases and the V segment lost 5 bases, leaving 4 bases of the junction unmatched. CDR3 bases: TGTGCCAGCAGCCCGGGACAGCCCTCCTACGAGCAGTACTTC. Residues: CASSPGQPSYEQYF. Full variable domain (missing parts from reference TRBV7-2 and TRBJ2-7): GAGVSQSPSNKVTEKGKDVELRCDPISGHTALYWYRQSLGQGLEFLIYFQGNSAPDKSGLPSDRFSAERTGGSVSTLTIQRTQQEDSAVYLCASSPGQPSYEQYFGPGTRLTVT.

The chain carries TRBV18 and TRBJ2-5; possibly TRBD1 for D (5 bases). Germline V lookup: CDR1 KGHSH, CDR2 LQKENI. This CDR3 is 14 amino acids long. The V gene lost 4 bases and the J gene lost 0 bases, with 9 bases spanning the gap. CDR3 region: CASSLRQNQETQYF. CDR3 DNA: TGTGCCAGCTCACTCCGACAGAACCAAGAGACCCAGTACTTC.

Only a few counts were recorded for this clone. The CDR3 region has the DNA TGTGCCAGCAGCTTAGATGTGGGGGCGGCTTTCTTT. As protein: CASSLDVGAAFF. The chain links TRBV7-9 to TRBJ1-1, with D possibly being TRBD1 (6 bases). The V gene's germline CDR1 is SEHNR and CDR2 FQNEAQ (reference sequence). V dropped 1 base and J dropped 11 bases, with 11 bases sitting between them. The CDR3 consists of 12 residues.

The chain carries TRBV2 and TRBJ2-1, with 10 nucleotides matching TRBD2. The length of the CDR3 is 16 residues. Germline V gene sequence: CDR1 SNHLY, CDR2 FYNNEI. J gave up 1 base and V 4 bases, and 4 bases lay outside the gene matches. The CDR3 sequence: CASSGRTSGSYNEQFF. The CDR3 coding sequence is TGTGCCAGCAGTGGACGGACTAGCGGTTCCTACAATGAGCAGTTCTTC.

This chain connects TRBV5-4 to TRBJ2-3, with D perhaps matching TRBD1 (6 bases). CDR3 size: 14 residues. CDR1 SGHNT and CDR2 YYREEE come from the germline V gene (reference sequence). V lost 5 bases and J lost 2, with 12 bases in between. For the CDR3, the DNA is TGTGCCAGCAGAGACAGGCAGTTCACAGATACGCAGTATTTT. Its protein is CASRDRQFTDTQYF.

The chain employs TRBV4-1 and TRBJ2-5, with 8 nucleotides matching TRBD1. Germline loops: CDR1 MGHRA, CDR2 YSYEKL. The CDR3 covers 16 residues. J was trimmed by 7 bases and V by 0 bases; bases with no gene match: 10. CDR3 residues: CASSQDGTGGRGTQYF. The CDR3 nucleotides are TGCGCCAGCAGCCAAGATGGGACAGGCGGCCGGGGGACCCAGTACTTC.

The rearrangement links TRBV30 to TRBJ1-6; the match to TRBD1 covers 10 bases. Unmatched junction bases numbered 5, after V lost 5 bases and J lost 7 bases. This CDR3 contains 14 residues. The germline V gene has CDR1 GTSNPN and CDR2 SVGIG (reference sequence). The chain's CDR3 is CAWDETGGNSPLHF. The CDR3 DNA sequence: TGTGCCTGGGATGAGACAGGGGGCAATTCACCCCTCCACTTT. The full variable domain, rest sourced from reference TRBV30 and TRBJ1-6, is SQTIHQWPATLVQPVGSPLSLECTVEGTSNPNLYWYRQAAGRGLQLLFYSVGIGQISSEVPQNLSASRPQDRQFILSSKKLLLSDSGFYLCAWDETGGNSPLHFGNGTRLTVT.

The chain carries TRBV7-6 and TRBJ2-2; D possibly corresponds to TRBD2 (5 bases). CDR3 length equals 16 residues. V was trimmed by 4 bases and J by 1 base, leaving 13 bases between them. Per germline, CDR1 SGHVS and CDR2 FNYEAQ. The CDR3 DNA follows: TGTGCCAGCAGCTCCTTAAACAGCGGGAACACCGGGGAGCTGTTTTTT. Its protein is CASSSLNSGNTGELFF.

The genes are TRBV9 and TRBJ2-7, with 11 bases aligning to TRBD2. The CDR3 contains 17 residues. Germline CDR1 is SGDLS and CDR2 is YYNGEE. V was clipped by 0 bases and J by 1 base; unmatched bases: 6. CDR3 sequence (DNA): TGTGCCAGCAGCGTAGAGGGGCTAGCGGGAGGATCCTACGAGCAGTACTTC. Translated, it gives CASSVEGLAGGSYEQYF. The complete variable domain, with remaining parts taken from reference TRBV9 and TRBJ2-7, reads DSGVTQTPKHLITATGQRVTLRCSPRSGDLSVYWYQQSLDQGLQFLIQYYNGEERAKGNILERFSAQQFPDLHSELNLSSLELGDSALYFCASSVEGLAGGSYEQYFGPGTRLTVT.